A single sample gave rise to the 20 T cell receptor beta chains below, sequenced in a study of T cell responses to AZD1222 COVID-19 vaccine. Profiling relied on immunoSEQ multiplex PCR, and the TCRdb table lists in-frame clones only, not all of them. In the table there are 130,000 to 150,000 clones, about 90% of which are singletons. The source material was peripheral blood, sampled 28 days after the second AZD1222 dose. These receptors came from an adult who received the AZD1222 COVID-19 vaccine.

The chain joins TRBV24-1 to TRBJ1-2, with D unresolved. The CDR3 runs 13 residues. V shed 3 bases and J shed 7 bases, with 11 bases lying between them. Per germline, CDR1 KGHDR and CDR2 SFDVKD. The CDR3 sequence: CATSDLGWSGYTF. CDR3 DNA sequence: TGTGCCACCAGTGATCTTGGGTGGAGTGGCTACACCTTC.

This clone was detected once. The chain is built from TRBV30 and TRBJ1-3; TRBD1 aligns across 11 bases. The V segment lost 8 bases and the J segment 5 bases; nucleotides outside the gene matches: 8. Germline V lookup: CDR1 GTSNPN, CDR2 SVGIG (reference sequence). This CDR3 spans 14 amino acids. DNA of the CDR3: TGTGCCCGGACGGACAGGGGGCTGAGAAACACCATATATTTT. Residues: CARTDRGLRNTIYF.

The rearrangement links TRBV19 to TRBJ1-5; D is unclear. This CDR3 has 14 residues. The germline V and J ends were trimmed by 3 bases and 3 bases, with 9 bases remaining between them. The germline V gene has CDR1 LNHDA and CDR2 SQIVND (reference sequence). The CDR3 region is CASSMGTVNQPQHF. CDR3 bases: TGTGCCAGTAGTATGGGAACAGTCAATCAGCCCCAGCATTTT.

The chain carries TRBV5-1 and TRBJ1-1; a possible D gene is TRBD1 (5 bases). The V gene lost 2 bases and the J gene lost 1 base, with 15 bases spanning the gap. The CDR3 contains 16 residues. CDR1 is SGHRS and CDR2 is YFSETQ in the germline V gene. The CDR3 DNA reads as TGCGCCAGCAGCTTTACCGGAAACAGGCGGAACACTGAAGCTTTCTTT. This codes for CASSFTGNRRNTEAFF.

The chain is built from TRBV19 and TRBJ2-5; D remains ambiguous. Trimming removed 1 base at V and 2 bases at J, with 2 bases between. CDR1 and CDR2 from the germline V gene are LNHDA and SQIVND (reference sequence). The CDR3 has 12 residues. The CDR3 sequence: CASSIGQETQYF. CDR3 sequence (DNA): TGTGCCAGTAGTATAGGGCAAGAGACCCAGTACTTC.

The chain recombines TRBV5-1 with TRBJ1-2; D is uncertain. V lost 0 bases and J 4 bases, leaving 13 bases between the germline ends. Per germline, CDR1 SGHRS and CDR2 YFSETQ. The CDR3 is made up of 15 amino acids. The CDR3 nucleotides are TGCGCCAGCAGCTTGGACGGGGAGGGCCTCTATGGCTACACCTTC. Residues: CASSLDGEGLYGYTF.

The rearrangement joins TRBV19 to TRBJ2-7; 11 bases line up with TRBD2. Germline assignment: CDR1 LNHDA and CDR2 SQIVND (reference sequence). CDR3 length: 15 residues. After removal of 6 bases from V and 5 bases from J, the junction contained 9 bases not matched to a gene. The CDR3, as DNA: TGTGCCAGTAGGCCGTTAGCGGGAGGGGGCGACGAGCAGTACTTC. Its translation is CASRPLAGGGDEQYF.

This clone was seen only a few times. J is TRBJ1-2 and V is TRBV19, with a weak D call TRBD1 (6 bases). The CDR3 runs to 14 residues. Germline-derived CDR1 and CDR2 are LNHDA and SQIVND (reference sequence). V lost 2 bases, J lost 5 bases, and 12 bases lay in between. The CDR3: CASSILRTDYGYTF. CDR3 nucleotide sequence: TGTGCCAGTAGTATATTGCGGACAGATTATGGCTACACCTTC.

This clone has more than one count but fewer than ten. The chain carries TRBV18 and TRBJ2-7; 8 nucleotides line up with TRBD1. CDR1 is KGHSH and CDR2 is LQKENI in the germline V gene. This CDR3 is built from 15 residues. The V gene end was trimmed by 4 bases and the J gene end by 6 bases; junction bases not matched to a gene: 11. CDR3 bases: TGTGCCAGCTCACGCCGGACAGGGCCGAACGGCGAGCAGTACTTC. Residues: CASSRRTGPNGEQYF.

The chain recombines TRBV6-5 with TRBJ1-3; D gene uncertain. The CDR3 runs to 13 residues. V lost 6 bases and J lost 0, with 6 bases in between. CDR1 and CDR2 (germline): MNHEY, SVGAGI. CDR3 in DNA: TGTGCCAGCAGCCAATTCTCTGGAAACACCATATATTTT. It codes for CASSQFSGNTIYF.

The J gene is TRBJ1-2, the V gene TRBV6-5; no definite D call. The V end was cut by 8 bases, the J end by 11 bases, with 12 bases between. This CDR3 spans 10 amino acids. Germline assignment: CDR1 MNHEY and CDR2 SVGAGI. The CDR3 spells CASSLGEYTF. CDR3 DNA sequence: TGTGCCAGCTCCTTGGGAGAGTACACCTTC.

J is TRBJ2-1 and V is TRBV7-8, with 10 bases aligning to TRBD2. This CDR3 has 17 amino acids. Germline V gives CDR1 SGHVS, CDR2 FQNEAQ. The trim removed 3 bases at V and 8 bases at J, leaving 13 bases unmatched. This CDR3 is CASSLGLIAGGGDEQFF. The CDR3 DNA reads as TGTGCCAGCAGCTTGGGGCTGATAGCGGGAGGAGGAGATGAGCAGTTCTTC. The whole variable domain, filled in from reference TRBV7-8 and TRBJ2-1, reads GAGVSQSPRYKVAKRGQDVALRCDPISGHVSLFWYQQALGQGPEFLTYFQNEAQLDKSGLPSDRFFAERPEGSVSTLKIQRTQQEDSAVYLCASSLGLIAGGGDEQFFGPGTRLTVL.

CDR3 nucleotide sequence: TGTGCCAGCAGGGGGGTTCTAGCACAGCTCTACGAGCAGTACTTC. Protein product: CASRGVLAQLYEQYF. The chain recombines TRBV6-5 with TRBJ2-7; the D gene could be TRBD1 or TRBD2 (5 bases each). The germline V gene has CDR1 MNHEY and CDR2 SVGAGI. The CDR3 runs to 15 residues. Trimming left V 6 bases short and J 3 bases short, with 18 bases between.

By sample share, this clone is medium-sized. The J gene is TRBJ2-1, the V gene TRBV6-4; possibly TRBD1 for D (6 bases). The V end lost 3 bases, the J end lost 5 bases, and 8 bases lay between the germline ends. The germline CDR1 and CDR2 sequences are MRHNA and SNTAGT. This CDR3 is built from 13 residues. The CDR3 nucleotides are TGTGCCAGCAGTGAAGGGGACAACAATGAGCAGTTCTTC. The encoded protein is CASSEGDNNEQFF.

Concerning this clone: The same CDR3 also results from other DNA sequences found in this sample. V usage is TRBV7-6 and J usage is TRBJ1-3; no clear D. V lost 1 base and J 0 bases, leaving 10 bases between the germline ends. The germline V gene encodes CDR1 SGHVS and CDR2 FNYEAQ. The CDR3 has 16 amino acids. DNA for the CDR3: TGTGCCAGCAGCTTAGGGAACGGTATCTCTGGAAACACCATATATTTT. The encoded protein is CASSLGNGISGNTIYF.

The chain uses TRBV11-2 and TRBJ1-2; TRBD1 might be the D (5 bases). Trimming took off 0 bases at V and 6 bases at J, with 14 bases between the two ends. The CDR3 spans 15 residues. The V gene's germline CDR1 is SGHAT and CDR2 FQNNGV. The CDR3 region has the DNA TGTGCCAGCAGCTTAGATCGGCAGGGTTGGGATGGCTACACCTTC. Its translation: CASSLDRQGWDGYTF.

As to this clone: The sample contains more than one DNA sequence encoding this CDR3. This chain links TRBV9 with TRBJ2-7, with 7 nucleotides matching TRBD2. V shed 0 bases and J 6 bases; nucleotides not matched to a gene: 3. The CDR3 consists of 13 residues. Germline values: CDR1 SGDLS, CDR2 YYNGEE. CDR3 coding DNA: TGTGCCAGCAGCGTAGGGGGAGGGACCGAGCAGTACTTC. This encodes CASSVGGGTEQYF.

This sequence joins TRBV4-2 and TRBJ2-7; maybe TRBD2 (5 bases). The CDR3 loop spans 16 amino acids. Germline CDR1 is LGHNA and CDR2 is YNFKEQ. Trimming shortened V by 4 bases and J by 1 base, and 17 bases separated the two germline ends. CDR3 coding DNA: TGTGCCAGCAGCCGCGTGGGCAGTTCGGGGTCCTACGAGCAGTACTTC. This encodes CASSRVGSSGSYEQYF.

The gene calls are TRBV4-1 and TRBJ2-3; D remains unclear. Trimming stripped 1 base from V and 6 bases from J, with 17 bases between. The germline CDR1 and CDR2 sequences are MGHRA and YSYEKL. The length of the CDR3 is 16 residues. Here the CDR3 reads CASSQVDAPSKDTQYF. The CDR3 region has the DNA TGCGCCAGCAGCCAAGTAGACGCTCCCTCCAAGGATACGCAGTATTTT.

V usage is TRBV6-4 and J usage is TRBJ1-1, with D possibly TRBD1 on 5 matching bases. The CDR3 sequence is 13 residues long. CDR1 is MRHNA and CDR2 is SNTAGT in the germline V gene. V was clipped by 6 bases and J by 2 bases, with 10 bases between them. In DNA form, the CDR3 reads TGTGCCAGCAGAAGGGACTTAAACACTGAAGCTTTCTTT. The encoded protein is CASRRDLNTEAFF.